These 8 T cell receptor beta chains came from one sample sequenced in a study of graft-versus-host responses after intestinal transplantation. Intraepithelial and lamina propria lymphocytes were released after the graft tissue was processed. The data were produced by immunoSEQ multiplex PCR, yet TCRdb's version contains in-frame clones alone and is incomplete. The sample lists approximately 12,000 clones, around three quarters occurring once. The sample consisted of ileum tissue, taken 23 days after intestinal transplant. These receptor sequences come from a human patient who received an intestinal transplant, so some T cells may come from the graft donor.

The chain carries TRBV28 and TRBJ2-5; no clear D. The length of the CDR3 is 14 residues. Trimming took 10 bases from V and 0 from J, leaving 15 bases between them. Germline V gene sequence: CDR1 MDHEN, CDR2 SYDVKM. The CDR3 coding sequence is TGTGCCATTTCCCCCATATCTTACCAAGAGACCCAGTACTTC. It yields the protein CAISPISYQETQYF.

J is TRBJ2-1 and V is TRBV9; TRBD2 agrees at 8 bases. Looked up from germline, CDR1 is SGDLS and CDR2 is YYNGEE. This CDR3 is 13 amino acids long. J gave up 7 bases and V 2 bases, and 2 bases lay outside the gene matches. CDR3 sequence reads: CASSVGGENEQFF. The DNA for the CDR3 is TGTGCCAGCAGCGTCGGGGGGGAAAATGAGCAGTTCTTC.

The chain uses TRBV4-1 and TRBJ2-1; D ambiguous. Germline V gives CDR1 MGHRA, CDR2 YSYEKL. The CDR3 has 12 residues. V lost 6 bases to trimming and J lost 9 bases, with 12 bases between them. The CDR3 protein is CASSFPFSEQFF. The CDR3 DNA is TGCGCCAGCAGTTTCCCCTTTAGTGAGCAGTTCTTC.

This clone has just a few counts. J is TRBJ2-2 and V is TRBV2, with D possibly matching TRBD1 (6 bases). The germline V gene has CDR1 SNHLY and CDR2 FYNNEI. V was cut by 6 bases and J by 2 bases, with 10 bases left in between. The length of the CDR3 is 14 residues. The CDR3 is CASRMGQNTGELFF. The CDR3 bases are TGTGCCAGCAGGATGGGACAAAACACCGGGGAGCTGTTTTTT.

The chain is built from TRBV4-1 and TRBJ1-4; D not certain. Trimming cost V 3 bases and J 8 bases, with 19 bases left between them. CDR1 MGHRA and CDR2 YSYEKL come from the germline V gene. CDR3 length: 16 amino acids. CDR3 residues: CASSHSRVRVKEKLFF. The CDR3 region has the DNA TGCGCCAGCAGCCACTCAAGGGTGAGGGTTAAGGAAAAACTGTTTTTT.

The CDR3 DNA follows: TGTGCCAGCAGCCAAGATGTAGGGGAGAGAAACACCATATATTTT. It is translated as CASSQDVGERNTIYF. The genes are TRBV4-2 and TRBJ1-3; possibly TRBD1 for D (5 bases). The ends were cut back, 0 bases at V and 5 bases at J, with 11 bases in the middle. The CDR3 loop spans 15 amino acids. Per the germline V gene, CDR1 is LGHNA and CDR2 is YNFKEQ.

V is TRBV5-6 and J is TRBJ2-2; D is possibly TRBD1 or TRBD2 (5 bases each). Germline lookup yields CDR1 SGHDT and CDR2 YYEEEE. V was pared by 0 bases and J by 3 bases, with 12 bases between. This CDR3 has 16 amino acids. The CDR3 bases are TGTGCCAGCAGCTTGGGTAGGGGAGTGTACACCGGGGAGCTGTTTTTT. Amino acid sequence: CASSLGRGVYTGELFF.

This clone was observed once. This CDR3 is CASSSLGHTIPQYF. CDR3 coding DNA: TGTGCCAGCAGCTCGCTCGGCCACACAATTCCGCAGTACTTC. The chain is built from TRBV7-9 and TRBJ2-7; D gene unclear. The germline V and J ends were trimmed by 4 bases and 9 bases, with 19 bases remaining between them. Per the germline V gene, CDR1 is SEHNR and CDR2 is FQNEAQ (reference sequence). CDR3 length: 14 amino acids.